What follows is one T cell receptor (beta chain) and its context. This clonotype was counted many times. This clone's antigen is unknown. The input lacks base qualities; no much larger clone sits a single base away. The germline V gene (reference sequence) gives CDR1 as SEHNR and CDR2 as FQNEAQ. Taken from cysteine to phenylalanine, the CDR3 has 16 residues. Only CDR3 DNA remains: 48 bases, in frame from the first base. Relative to germline, V is missing 3 bases and J is missing 0 bases, with 4 bases of the junction outside any gene match. This sample stems from a study of response to subunit inactivated influenza vaccine (dated by TCRdb to 2016 to 2018). At the level of the whole study: Deep quantitative profiling of the T cell receptor repertoire was used in the study to follow responses to a trivalent subunit inactivated influenza vaccine. Results the study describes overall, beyond this receptor: The authors proposed that each seasonal influenza vaccination may bring in only a limited number of new T cells.

Library construction relied on RT-PCR. Instrument used: Illumina HiSeq 2500. TCRdb ran its own pipeline on the public reads, namely fastp trimming at Q25 and MiXCR clone calling, and kept in-frame beta chains. Each entry is one CDR3 protein sequence, shown with its most common DNA and genes. For this sample there are under 550,000 distinct CDR3 sequences; under 8.5% appear just once. The ten biggest clones cover less than 15% of the sample. Sequenced material: PBMCs from blood, taken less than 30 months after vaccination. The sequence came from a man between 50 and 69 years old who received an inactivated influenza vaccine. Donor details come from another sample of the same person, matched by shared clones. The sequence is built from TRBV7-9 and TRBJ2-2, with 7 central nucleotides matching TRBD2. The sequence in DNA is TGTGCCAGCAGCTTTGCTAGCGGTTCGAACACCGGGGAGCTGTTTTTT. Its translation reads: CASSFASGSNTGELFF. The CDR3, completed at both ends by the reference TRBV7-9 and TRBJ2-2 genes, gives the full variable domain DTGVSQNPRHKITKRGQNVTFRCDPISEHNRLYWYRQTLGQGPEFLTYFQNEAQLEKSRLLSDRFSAERPKGSFSTLEIQRTEQGDSAMYLCASSFASGSNTGELFFGEGSRLTVL.